Described below is a single T cell receptor (beta chain) sequence and its context. Its specificity is not known. A process of 5'RACE template switching, which added a universal primer site and UMIs, was used to make TCR cDNA. TCRdb independently ran MiXCR on the 5' RACE reads; one entry per CDR3 protein. The data contain roughly 300,000 distinct CDR3 sequences, less than 9.5% of them singletons. These data belong to a study of T cells after yellow fever vaccination. The study's findings and limits: In post-booster samples, most primary-vaccination clones reappeared (just under 98% CD4, 88% CD8). Faster peaking, at day 5 versus 15, marked a secondary response that was weaker.

The sample consisted of PBMCs, taken about 49 days after the first yellow fever vaccination. The sequence derives from a man younger than 35 who received the YFV17D yellow fever vaccine.

The CDR3 here is CASSAQEYGYTF. DNA of the CDR3: TGTGCCAGCAGCGCTCAAGAGTATGGCTACACCTTC. V and J are TRBV12-3 or TRBV12-4 and TRBJ1-2, with unresolved D. The CDR3 loop spans 12 amino acids. V was shortened by 6 bases and J by 5 bases, with 10 bases between the two germline ends.